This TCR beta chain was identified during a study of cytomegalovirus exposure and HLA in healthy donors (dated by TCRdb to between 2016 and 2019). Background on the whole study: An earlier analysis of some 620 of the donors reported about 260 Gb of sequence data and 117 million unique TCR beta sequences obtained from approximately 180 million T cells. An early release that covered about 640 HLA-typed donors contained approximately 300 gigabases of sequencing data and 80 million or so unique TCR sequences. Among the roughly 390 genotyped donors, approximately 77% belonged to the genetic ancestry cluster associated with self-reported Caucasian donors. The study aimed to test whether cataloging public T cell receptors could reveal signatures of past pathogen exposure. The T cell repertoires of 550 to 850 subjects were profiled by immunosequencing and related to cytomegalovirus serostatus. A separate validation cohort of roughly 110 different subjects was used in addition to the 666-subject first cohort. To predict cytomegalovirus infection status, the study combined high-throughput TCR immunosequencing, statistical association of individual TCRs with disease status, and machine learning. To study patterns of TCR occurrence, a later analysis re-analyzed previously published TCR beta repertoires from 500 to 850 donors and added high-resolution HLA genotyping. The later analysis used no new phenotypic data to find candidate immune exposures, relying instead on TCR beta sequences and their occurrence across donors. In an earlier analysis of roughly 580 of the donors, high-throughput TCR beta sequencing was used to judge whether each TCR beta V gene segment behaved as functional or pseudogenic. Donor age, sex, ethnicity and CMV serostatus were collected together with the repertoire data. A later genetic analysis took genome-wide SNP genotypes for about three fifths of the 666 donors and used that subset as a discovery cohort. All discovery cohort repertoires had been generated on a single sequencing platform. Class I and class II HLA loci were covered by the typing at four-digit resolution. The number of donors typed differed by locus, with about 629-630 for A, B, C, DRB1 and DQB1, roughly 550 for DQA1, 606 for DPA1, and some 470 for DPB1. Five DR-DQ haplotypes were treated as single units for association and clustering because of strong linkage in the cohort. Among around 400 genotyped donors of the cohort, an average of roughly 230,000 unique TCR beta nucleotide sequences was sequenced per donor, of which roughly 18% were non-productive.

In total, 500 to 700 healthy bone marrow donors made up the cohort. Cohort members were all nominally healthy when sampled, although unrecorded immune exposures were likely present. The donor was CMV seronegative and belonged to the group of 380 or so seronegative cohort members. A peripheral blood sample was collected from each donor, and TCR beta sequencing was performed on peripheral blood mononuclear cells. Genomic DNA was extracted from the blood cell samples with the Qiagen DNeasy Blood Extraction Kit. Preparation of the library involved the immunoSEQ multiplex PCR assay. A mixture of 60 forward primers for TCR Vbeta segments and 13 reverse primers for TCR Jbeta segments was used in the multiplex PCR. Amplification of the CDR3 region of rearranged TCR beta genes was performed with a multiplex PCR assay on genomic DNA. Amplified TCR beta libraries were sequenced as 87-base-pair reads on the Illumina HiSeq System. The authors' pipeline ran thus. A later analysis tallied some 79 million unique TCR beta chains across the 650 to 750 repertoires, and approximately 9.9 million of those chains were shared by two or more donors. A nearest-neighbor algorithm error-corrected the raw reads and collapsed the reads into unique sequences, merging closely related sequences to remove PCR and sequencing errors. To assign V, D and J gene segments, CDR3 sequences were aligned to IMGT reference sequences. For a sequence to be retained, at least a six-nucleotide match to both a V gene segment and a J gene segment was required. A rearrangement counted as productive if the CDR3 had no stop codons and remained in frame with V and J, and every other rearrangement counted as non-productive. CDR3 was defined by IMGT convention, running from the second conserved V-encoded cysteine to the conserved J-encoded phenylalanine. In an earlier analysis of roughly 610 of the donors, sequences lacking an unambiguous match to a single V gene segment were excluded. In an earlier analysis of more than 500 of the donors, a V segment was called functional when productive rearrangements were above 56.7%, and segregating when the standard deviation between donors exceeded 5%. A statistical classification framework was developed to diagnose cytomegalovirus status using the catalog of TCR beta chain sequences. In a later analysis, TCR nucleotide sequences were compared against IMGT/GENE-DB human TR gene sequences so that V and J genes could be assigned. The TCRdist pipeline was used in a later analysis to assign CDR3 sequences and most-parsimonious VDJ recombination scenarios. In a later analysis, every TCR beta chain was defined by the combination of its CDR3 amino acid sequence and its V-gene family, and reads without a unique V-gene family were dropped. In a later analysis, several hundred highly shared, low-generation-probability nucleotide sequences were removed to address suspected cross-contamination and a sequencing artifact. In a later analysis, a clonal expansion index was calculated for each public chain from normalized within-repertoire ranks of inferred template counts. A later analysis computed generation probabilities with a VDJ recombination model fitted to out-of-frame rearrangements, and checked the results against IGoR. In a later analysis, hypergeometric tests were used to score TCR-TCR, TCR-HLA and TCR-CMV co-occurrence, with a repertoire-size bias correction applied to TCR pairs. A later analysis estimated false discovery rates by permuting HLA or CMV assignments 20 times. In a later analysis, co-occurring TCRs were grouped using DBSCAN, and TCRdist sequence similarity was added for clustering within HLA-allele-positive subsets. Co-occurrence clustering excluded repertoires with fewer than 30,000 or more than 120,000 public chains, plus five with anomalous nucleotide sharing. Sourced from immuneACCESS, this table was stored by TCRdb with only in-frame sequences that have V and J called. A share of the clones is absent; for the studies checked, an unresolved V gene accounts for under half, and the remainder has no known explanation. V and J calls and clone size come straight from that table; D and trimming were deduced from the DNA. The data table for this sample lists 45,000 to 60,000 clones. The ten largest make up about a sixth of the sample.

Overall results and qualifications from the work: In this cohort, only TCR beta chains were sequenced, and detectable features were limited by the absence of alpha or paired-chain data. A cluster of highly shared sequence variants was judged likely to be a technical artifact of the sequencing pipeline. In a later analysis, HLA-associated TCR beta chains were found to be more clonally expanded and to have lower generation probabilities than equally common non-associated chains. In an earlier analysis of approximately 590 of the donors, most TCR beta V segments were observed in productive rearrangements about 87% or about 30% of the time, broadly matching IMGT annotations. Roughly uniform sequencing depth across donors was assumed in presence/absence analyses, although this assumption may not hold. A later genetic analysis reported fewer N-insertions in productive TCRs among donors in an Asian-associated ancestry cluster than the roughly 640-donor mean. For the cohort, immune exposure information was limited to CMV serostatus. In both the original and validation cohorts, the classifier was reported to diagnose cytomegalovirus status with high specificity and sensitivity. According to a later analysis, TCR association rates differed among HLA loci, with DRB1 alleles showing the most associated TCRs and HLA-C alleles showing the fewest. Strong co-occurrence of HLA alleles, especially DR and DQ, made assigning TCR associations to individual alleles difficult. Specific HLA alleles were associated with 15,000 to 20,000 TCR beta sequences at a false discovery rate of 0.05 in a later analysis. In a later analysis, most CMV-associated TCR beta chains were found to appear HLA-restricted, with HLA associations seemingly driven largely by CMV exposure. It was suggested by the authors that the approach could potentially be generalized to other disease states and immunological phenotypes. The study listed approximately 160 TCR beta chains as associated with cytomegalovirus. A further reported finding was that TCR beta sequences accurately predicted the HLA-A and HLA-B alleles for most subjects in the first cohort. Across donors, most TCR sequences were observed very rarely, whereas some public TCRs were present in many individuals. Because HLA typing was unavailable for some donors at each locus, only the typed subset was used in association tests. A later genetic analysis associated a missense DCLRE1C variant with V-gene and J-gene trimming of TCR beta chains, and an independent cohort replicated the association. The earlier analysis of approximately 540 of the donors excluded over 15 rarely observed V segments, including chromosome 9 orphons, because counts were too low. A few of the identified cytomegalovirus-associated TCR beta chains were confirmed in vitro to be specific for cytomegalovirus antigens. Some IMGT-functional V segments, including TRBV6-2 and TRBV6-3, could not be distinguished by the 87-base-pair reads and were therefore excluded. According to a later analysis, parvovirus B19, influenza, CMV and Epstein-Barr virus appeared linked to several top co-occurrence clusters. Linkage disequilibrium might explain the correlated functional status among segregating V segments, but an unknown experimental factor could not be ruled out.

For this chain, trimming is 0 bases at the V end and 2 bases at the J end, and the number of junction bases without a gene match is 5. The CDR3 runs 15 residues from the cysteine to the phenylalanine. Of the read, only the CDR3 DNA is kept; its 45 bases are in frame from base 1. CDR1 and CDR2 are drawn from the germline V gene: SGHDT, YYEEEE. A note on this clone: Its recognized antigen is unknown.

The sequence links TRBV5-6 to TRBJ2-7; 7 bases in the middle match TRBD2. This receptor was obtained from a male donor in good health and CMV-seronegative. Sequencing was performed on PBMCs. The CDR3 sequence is CASSLGGGSTYEQYF. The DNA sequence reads TGTGCCAGCAGCTTGGGGGGGGGTTCGACCTACGAGCAGTACTTC. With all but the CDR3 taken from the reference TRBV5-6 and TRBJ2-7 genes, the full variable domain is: DAGVTQSPTHLIKTRGQQVTLRCSPKSGHDTVSWYQQALGQGPQFIFQYYEEEERQRGNFPDRFSGHQFPNYSSELNVNALLLGDSALYLCASSLGGGSTYEQYFGPGTRLTVT.